Shown below are 17 T cell receptor beta chains from a single sample sequenced in a study of blood T cell repertoires in COVID-19. Sequenced by immunoSEQ multiplex PCR; TCRdb stores in-frame clones only, minus some. The repertoire has under 200,000 clones, about 83% of them found once; the top ten carry 1.5%. Sequencing used peripheral blood. These receptors came from a human donor in a cohort sampled during active COVID-19.

J is TRBJ1-2 and V is TRBV5-5; D is possibly TRBD1 (5 bases). CDR1 is SGHKS and CDR2 is YYEKEE in the germline V gene (reference sequence). The CDR3 loop spans 16 amino acids. V gave up 0 bases and J gave up 8 bases, with 20 bases separating them. For the CDR3, the DNA is TGTGCCAGCAGCTTGGACTCACAAATAAGGGGAGGCGGCTACACCTTC. This codes for CASSLDSQIRGGGYTF.

The rearrangement uses TRBV5-1 and TRBJ2-1, with 11 positions matching TRBD1. The germline V gene encodes CDR1 SGHRS and CDR2 YFSETQ. With V trimmed by 4 bases and J by 2 bases, 5 bases remained unmatched. The CDR3 loop spans 16 amino acids. CDR3 protein: CASSGGTGGPYNEQFF. CDR3 DNA: TGCGCCAGCAGCGGCGGGACAGGGGGTCCCTACAATGAGCAGTTCTTC.

The V and J genes are TRBV2 and TRBJ2-7; the match to TRBD1 covers 10 bases. V was clipped by 8 bases and J by 0 bases; unmatched bases: 13. Germline loops: CDR1 SNHLY, CDR2 FYNNEI. The CDR3 runs 17 residues. CDR3 DNA: TGTGCCAGCGCCATCCCCCCGGGACAGGGGATCTCCTACGAGCAGTACTTC. Translation gives CASAIPPGQGISYEQYF.

The chain links TRBV6-1 to TRBJ2-7; D is perhaps TRBD2 (6 bases). This CDR3 spans 15 amino acids. Trimming shortened V by 0 bases and J by 3 bases, and 12 bases separated the two germline ends. Germline lookup yields CDR1 MNHNS and CDR2 SASEGT. The CDR3 reads CASSEAGTWVYEQYF. CDR3 nucleotide sequence: TGTGCCAGCAGTGAAGCAGGGACTTGGGTCTACGAGCAGTACTTC.

The chain has TRBV18 and TRBJ2-7; 7 bases are shared with TRBD1. Trimming removed 6 bases from V and 5 bases from J; junction bases left unmatched: 10. CDR1 and CDR2 from the germline V gene are KGHSH and LQKENI. CDR3 length equals 14 residues. The CDR3 nucleotides are TGTGCCAGCTCTATGCAACAGGGGAAAGACGAGCAGTACTTC. Its protein is CASSMQQGKDEQYF.

The rearrangement joins TRBV7-9 to TRBJ2-3; 9 positions match TRBD2. This CDR3 region has 15 residues. The V segment lost 6 bases and the J segment 3 bases; nucleotides outside the gene matches: 7. Looked up from germline, CDR1 is SEHNR and CDR2 is FQNEAQ (reference sequence). CDR3 DNA: TGTGCCAGCAGTCCTCGACTAGCGGATACAGATACGCAGTATTTT. Translation gives CASSPRLADTDTQYF.

The genes are TRBV5-5 and TRBJ1-3; D gene uncertain. This CDR3 contains 15 residues. Per the germline V gene, CDR1 is SGHKS and CDR2 is YYEKEE (reference sequence). V was shortened by 3 bases and J by 3 bases, with 13 bases between the two germline ends. CDR3 region: CASSSFGDVGNTIYF. The CDR3 DNA is TGTGCCAGCAGCTCGTTCGGGGATGTTGGAAACACCATATATTTT.

CDR3 nucleotides: TGCGCCAGCAGCTCCCAGGGCCAAGAGACCCAGTACTTC. It translates to CASSSQGQETQYF. The gene calls are TRBV5-1 and TRBJ2-5, with D possibly TRBD1 on 5 matching bases. The length of the CDR3 is 13 residues. In germline, CDR1 is SGHRS, CDR2 YFSETQ. Trimming took 3 bases from V and 1 from J, leaving 7 bases between them.

The gene calls are TRBV5-1 and TRBJ2-1; 7 positions match TRBD1. Germline CDR1 is SGHRS and CDR2 is YFSETQ. V trimming: 0 bases; J trimming: 5 bases; junction bases outside the gene matches: 2. The CDR3 is 14 amino acids. The CDR3 sequence: CASSLGDSDNEQFF. CDR3 nucleotide sequence: TGCGCCAGCAGCTTGGGGGACAGTGACAATGAGCAGTTCTTC. The variable domain in full, with the rest retrieved from reference TRBV5-1 and TRBJ2-1, is KAGVTQTPRYLIKTRGQQVTLSCSPISGHRSVSWYQQTPGQGLQFLFEYFSETQRNKGNFPGRFSGRQFSNSRSEMNVSTLELGDSALYLCASSLGDSDNEQFFGPGTRLTVL.

The chain employs TRBV6-6 and TRBJ2-5, with D perhaps TRBD1 (5 bases). The V and J ends lost 5 bases and 9 bases respectively, with 13 bases between them. Germline lookup yields CDR1 MNHNY and CDR2 SVGAGI (reference sequence). There are 12 residues in the CDR3. The CDR3 DNA follows: TGTGCCAGCAGTGCTGCCCCAGGGTCCCAGTACTTC. Amino acid sequence: CASSAAPGSQYF.

This clone was detected a few times. V and J are TRBV6-2 or TRBV6-3 and TRBJ2-7, with D tentatively TRBD2 (6 bases). Germline V gene sequence: CDR1 MNHEY, CDR2 SVGEGT. This CDR3 is built from 16 residues. Trimming cost V 0 bases and J 1 base, with 13 bases left between them. For the CDR3, the DNA is TGTGCCAGCAGTTACTCGTGGAGGGCTGGATCCTACGAGCAGTACTTC. Its translation is CASSYSWRAGSYEQYF.

J is TRBJ2-2 and V is TRBV14; 14 nucleotides agree with TRBD2. The CDR3 loop spans 18 amino acids. From germline, CDR1 is SGHDN and CDR2 FVKESK. The J segment lost 4 bases and the V segment lost 2 bases, leaving 6 bases of the junction unmatched. CDR3 in amino acids: CASSQLTSGRARTGELFF. The CDR3 DNA reads as TGTGCCAGCAGCCAACTGACTAGCGGGAGGGCGCGCACCGGGGAGCTGTTTTTT. Based on the CDR3 plus reference TRBV14 and TRBJ2-2, the full variable domain is EAGVTQFPSHSVIEKGQTVTLRCDPISGHDNLYWYRRVMGKEIKFLLHFVKESKQDESGMPNNRFLAERTGGTYSTLKVQPAELEDSGVYFCASSQLTSGRARTGELFFGEGSRLTVL.

The chain couples TRBV12-3 or TRBV12-4 to TRBJ2-7; 7 bases fit TRBD1. V lost 5 bases and J lost 5; bases outside the gene matches: 6. The length of the CDR3 is 13 residues. In nucleotides, the CDR3 is TGTGCCAGCAGTCCCGGGACAGCTAACGAGCAGTACTTC. It is translated as CASSPGTANEQYF.

The rearrangement joins TRBV5-1 to TRBJ1-3; D not certain. CDR3 length: 16 residues. The V and J ends lost 0 bases and 0 bases respectively, with 10 bases between them. Germline V lookup: CDR1 SGHRS, CDR2 YFSETQ. The CDR3: CASSLASGSSGNTIYF. CDR3 nucleotide sequence: TGCGCCAGCAGCTTGGCCTCGGGTTCCTCTGGAAACACCATATATTTT.

The chain recombines TRBV11-2 with TRBJ2-1; 12 nucleotides match TRBD2. Unmatched junction bases numbered 4, after V lost 3 bases and J lost 7 bases. Germline V gives CDR1 SGHAT, CDR2 FQNNGV. This CDR3 is built from 15 residues. The chain's CDR3 is CASSLGGTSGNEQFF. For the CDR3, the DNA is TGTGCCAGCAGCTTGGGGGGGACTAGCGGGAATGAGCAGTTCTTC.

The J gene is TRBJ2-7, the V gene TRBV5-1; 8 bases are shared with TRBD2. The V and J ends lost 0 bases and 5 bases, in that order; junction bases with no gene match: 7. CDR1 and CDR2 from the germline V gene are SGHRS and YFSETQ. The CDR3 length is 15 residues. CDR3 protein: CASSLVAGGFNEQYF. CDR3 bases: TGCGCCAGCAGCTTGGTTGCGGGAGGTTTTAACGAGCAGTACTTC.

The chain uses TRBV7-2 and TRBJ1-1; D uncertain. This CDR3 is built from 14 residues. V lost 1 base, J lost 2 bases, and 8 bases lay in between. Germline assignment: CDR1 SGHTA and CDR2 FQGNSA. The CDR3 bases are TGTGCCAGCAGCTTAGGTACAGCTAACACTGAAGCTTTCTTT. It specifies CASSLGTANTEAFF.